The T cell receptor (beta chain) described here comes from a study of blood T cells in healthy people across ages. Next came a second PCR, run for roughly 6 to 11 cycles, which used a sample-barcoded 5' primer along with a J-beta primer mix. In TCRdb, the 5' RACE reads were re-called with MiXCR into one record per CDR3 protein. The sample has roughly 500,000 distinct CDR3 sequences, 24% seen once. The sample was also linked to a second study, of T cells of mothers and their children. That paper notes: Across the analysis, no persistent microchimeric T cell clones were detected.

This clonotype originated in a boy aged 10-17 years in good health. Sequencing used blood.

Written as DNA, the CDR3 is TGTGCCACCAGTGTCCCGGGGACGACAGATACGCAGTATTTT. Translating it yields CATSVPGTTDTQYF. V and J are TRBV24-1 and TRBJ2-3; D is possibly TRBD1 or TRBD2 (5 bases each). Looked up from germline, CDR1 is KGHDR and CDR2 is SFDVKD. Trimming pared 5 bases from V and 3 bases from J, leaving 11 bases between. CDR3 length equals 14 residues.